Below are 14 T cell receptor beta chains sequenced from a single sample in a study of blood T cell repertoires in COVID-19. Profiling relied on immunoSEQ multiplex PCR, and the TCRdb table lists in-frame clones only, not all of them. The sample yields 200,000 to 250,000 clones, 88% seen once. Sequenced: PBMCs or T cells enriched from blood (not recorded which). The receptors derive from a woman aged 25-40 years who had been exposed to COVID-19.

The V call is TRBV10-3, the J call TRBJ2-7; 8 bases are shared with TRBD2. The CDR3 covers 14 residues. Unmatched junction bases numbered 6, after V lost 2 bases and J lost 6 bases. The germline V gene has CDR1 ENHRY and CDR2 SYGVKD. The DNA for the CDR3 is TGTGCCATCAGTGAGCCCAGCGGGAGCGGCGAGCAGTACTTC. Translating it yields CAISEPSGSGEQYF.

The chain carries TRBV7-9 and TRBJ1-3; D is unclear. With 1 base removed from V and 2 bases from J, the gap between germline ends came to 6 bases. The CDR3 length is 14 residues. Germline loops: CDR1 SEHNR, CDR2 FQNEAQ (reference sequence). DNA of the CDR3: TGTGCCAGCAGCTTAGATGTCACTGGAAACACCATATATTTT. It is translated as CASSLDVTGNTIYF.

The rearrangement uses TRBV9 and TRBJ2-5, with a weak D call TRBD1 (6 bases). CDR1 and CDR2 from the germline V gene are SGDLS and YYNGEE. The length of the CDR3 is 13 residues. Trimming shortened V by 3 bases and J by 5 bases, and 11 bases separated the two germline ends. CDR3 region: CASSANRGETQYF. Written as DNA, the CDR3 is TGTGCCAGCAGCGCCAATAGGGGGGAGACCCAGTACTTC.

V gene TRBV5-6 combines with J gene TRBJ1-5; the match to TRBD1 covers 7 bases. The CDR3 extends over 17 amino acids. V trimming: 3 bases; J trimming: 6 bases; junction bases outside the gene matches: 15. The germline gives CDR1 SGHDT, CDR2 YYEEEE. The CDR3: CASSSLGLDRDGQPQHF. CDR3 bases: TGTGCCAGCAGCTCTCTTGGTCTCGACAGGGACGGTCAGCCCCAGCATTTT.

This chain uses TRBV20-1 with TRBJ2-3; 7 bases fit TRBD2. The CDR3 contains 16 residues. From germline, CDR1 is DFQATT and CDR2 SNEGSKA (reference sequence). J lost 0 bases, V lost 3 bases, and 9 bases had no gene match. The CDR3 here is CSASPERGYSTDTQYF. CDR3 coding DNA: TGCAGTGCTAGTCCGGAGCGGGGATATAGCACAGATACGCAGTATTTT.

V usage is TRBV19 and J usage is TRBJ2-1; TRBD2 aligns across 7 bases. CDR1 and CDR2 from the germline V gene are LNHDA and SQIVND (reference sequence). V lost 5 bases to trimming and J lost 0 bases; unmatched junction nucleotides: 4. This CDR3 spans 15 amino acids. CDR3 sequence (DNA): TGTGCCAGTAGTGAGCGGGGAAGCTCCTACAATGAGCAGTTCTTC. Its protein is CASSERGSSYNEQFF.

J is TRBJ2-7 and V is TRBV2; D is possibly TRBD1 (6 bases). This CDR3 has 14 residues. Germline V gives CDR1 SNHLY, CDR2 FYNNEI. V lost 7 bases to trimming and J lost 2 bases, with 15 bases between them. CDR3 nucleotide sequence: TGTGCCAGCACCCGAGGGGGACACCCCTACGAGCAGTACTTC. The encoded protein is CASTRGGHPYEQYF.

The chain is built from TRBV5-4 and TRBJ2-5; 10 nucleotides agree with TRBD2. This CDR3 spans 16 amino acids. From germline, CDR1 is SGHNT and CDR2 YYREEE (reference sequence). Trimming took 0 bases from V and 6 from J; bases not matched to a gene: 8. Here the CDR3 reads CASSLEVASGSKTQYF. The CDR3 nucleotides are TGTGCCAGCAGCTTGGAGGTGGCTAGCGGGAGTAAGACCCAGTACTTC. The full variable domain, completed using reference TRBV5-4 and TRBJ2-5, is ETGVTQSPTHLIKTRGQQVTLRCSSQSGHNTVSWYQQALGQGPQFIFQYYREEENGRGNFPPRFSGLQFPNYSSELNVNALELDDSALYLCASSLEVASGSKTQYFGPGTRLLVL.

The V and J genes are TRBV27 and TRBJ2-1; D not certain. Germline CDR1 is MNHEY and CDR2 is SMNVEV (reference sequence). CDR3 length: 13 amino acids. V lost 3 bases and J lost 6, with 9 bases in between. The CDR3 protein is CASSFEEGNEQFF. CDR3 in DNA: TGTGCCAGCAGTTTCGAGGAAGGCAATGAGCAGTTCTTC.

Here the CDR3 reads CAAGHTTEAFF. The CDR3 coding sequence is TGTGCCGCCGGACATACCACTGAAGCTTTCTTT. The chain couples TRBV10-3 to TRBJ1-1; maybe TRBD1 (5 bases). The V end lost 11 bases, the J end lost 4 bases, and 11 bases lay between the germline ends. Germline V gene data show CDR1 as ENHRY and CDR2 as SYGVKD. There are 11 residues in the CDR3.

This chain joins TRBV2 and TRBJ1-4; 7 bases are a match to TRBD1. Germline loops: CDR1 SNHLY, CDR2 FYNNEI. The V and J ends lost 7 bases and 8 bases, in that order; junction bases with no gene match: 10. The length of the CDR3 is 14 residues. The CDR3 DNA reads TGTGCCAGCAACCTACAGGGGATTCTGGAAAAACTGTTTTTT. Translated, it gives CASNLQGILEKLFF.

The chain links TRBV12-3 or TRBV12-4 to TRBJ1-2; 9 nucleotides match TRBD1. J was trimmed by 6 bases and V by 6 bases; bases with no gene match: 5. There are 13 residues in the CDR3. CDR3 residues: CASRAQGAHGYTF. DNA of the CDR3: TGTGCCAGCAGAGCACAGGGGGCGCATGGCTACACCTTC.

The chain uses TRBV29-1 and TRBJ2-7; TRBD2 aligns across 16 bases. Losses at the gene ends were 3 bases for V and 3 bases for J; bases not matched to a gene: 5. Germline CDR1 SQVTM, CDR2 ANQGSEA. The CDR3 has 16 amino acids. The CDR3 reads CSVDGTSGRDGYEQYF. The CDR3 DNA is TGCAGCGTTGACGGGACTAGCGGGAGGGATGGCTACGAGCAGTACTTC.

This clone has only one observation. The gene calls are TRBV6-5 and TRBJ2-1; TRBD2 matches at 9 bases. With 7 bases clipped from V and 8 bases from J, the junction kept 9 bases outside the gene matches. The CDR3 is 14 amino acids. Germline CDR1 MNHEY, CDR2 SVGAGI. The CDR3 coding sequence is TGTGCCAGCAACGGCGGGGGGGGTAGCGATGAGCAGTTCTTC. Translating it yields CASNGGGGSDEQFF.